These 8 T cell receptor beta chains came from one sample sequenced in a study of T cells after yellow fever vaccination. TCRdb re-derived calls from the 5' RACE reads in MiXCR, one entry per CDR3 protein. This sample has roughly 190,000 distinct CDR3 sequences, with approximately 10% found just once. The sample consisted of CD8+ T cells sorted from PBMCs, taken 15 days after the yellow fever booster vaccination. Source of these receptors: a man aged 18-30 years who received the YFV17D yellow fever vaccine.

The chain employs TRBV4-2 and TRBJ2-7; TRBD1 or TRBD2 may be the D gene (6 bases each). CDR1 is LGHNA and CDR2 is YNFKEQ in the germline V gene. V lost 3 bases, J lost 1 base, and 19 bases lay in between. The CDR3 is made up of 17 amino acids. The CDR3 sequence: CASSHPRGADRSYEQYF. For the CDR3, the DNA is TGTGCCAGCAGCCATCCTAGGGGGGCGGACCGATCCTACGAGCAGTACTTC.

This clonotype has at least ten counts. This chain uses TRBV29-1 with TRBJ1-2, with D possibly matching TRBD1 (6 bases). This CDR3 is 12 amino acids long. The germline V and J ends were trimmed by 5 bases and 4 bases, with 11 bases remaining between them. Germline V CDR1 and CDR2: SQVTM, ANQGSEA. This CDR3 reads CSVSGQPYGYTF. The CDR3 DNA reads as TGCAGCGTTAGCGGACAGCCCTATGGCTACACCTTC.

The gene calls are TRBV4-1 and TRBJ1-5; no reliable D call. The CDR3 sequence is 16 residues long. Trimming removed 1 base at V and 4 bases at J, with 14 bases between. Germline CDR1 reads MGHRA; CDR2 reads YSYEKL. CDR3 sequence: CASSQVGEDKNQPQHF. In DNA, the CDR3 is TGCGCCAGCAGCCAAGTGGGTGAAGATAAAAATCAGCCCCAGCATTTT.

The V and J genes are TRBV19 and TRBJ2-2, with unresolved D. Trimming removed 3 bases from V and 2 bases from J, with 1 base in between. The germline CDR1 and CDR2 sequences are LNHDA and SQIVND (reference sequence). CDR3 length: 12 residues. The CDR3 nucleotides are TGTGCCAGTAGTATCAACACCGGGGAGCTGTTTTTT. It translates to CASSINTGELFF. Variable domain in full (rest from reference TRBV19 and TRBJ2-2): DGGITQSPKYLFRKEGQNVTLSCEQNLNHDAMYWYRQDPGQGLRLIYYSQIVNDFQKGDIAEGYSVSREKKESFPLTVTSAQKNPTAFYLCASSINTGELFFGEGSRLTVL.

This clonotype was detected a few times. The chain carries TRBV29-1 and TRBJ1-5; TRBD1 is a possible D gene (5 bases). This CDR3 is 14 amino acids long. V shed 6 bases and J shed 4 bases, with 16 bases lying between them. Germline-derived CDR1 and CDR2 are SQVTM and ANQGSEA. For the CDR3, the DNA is TGCAGCGTGGCGGGGGGAAGCTTAAATCAGCCCCAGCATTTT. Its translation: CSVAGGSLNQPQHF.

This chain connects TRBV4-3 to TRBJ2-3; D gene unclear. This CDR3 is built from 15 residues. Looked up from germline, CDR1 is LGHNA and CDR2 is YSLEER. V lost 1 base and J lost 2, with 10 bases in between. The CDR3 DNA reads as TGCGCCAGCAGCCAAGCCTTCGGCGCCACAGATACGCAGTATTTT. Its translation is CASSQAFGATDTQYF.

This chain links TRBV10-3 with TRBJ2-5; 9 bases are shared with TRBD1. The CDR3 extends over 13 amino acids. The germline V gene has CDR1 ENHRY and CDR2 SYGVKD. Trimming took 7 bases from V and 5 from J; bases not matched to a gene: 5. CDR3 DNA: TGTGCCATCAAGGACAGGGGCGCTGAGACCCAGTACTTC. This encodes CAIKDRGAETQYF.

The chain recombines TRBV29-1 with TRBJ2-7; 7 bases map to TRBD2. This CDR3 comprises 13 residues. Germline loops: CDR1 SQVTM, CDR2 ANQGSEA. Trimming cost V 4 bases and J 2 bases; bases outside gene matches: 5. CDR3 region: CSVGASGTYEQYF. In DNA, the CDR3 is TGCAGCGTTGGGGCTAGCGGTACCTACGAGCAGTACTTC.